The present entry profiles one T cell receptor (beta chain) with its context. V lost 1 base and J lost 10; bases outside the gene matches: 17. There are 18 residues in the CDR3. In germline, CDR1 is SGHAT, CDR2 FQNNGV. The record originates from a study of identical twins. A template switching step contributed a universal primer site, while unique molecular identifiers were present in the cDNA. MiXCR, run by TCRdb on the 5' RACE reads, gives a single entry per CDR3 protein. The sample consists of roughly 1.6 million distinct CDR3 sequences, about 32% of them appearing once. Input material: cord blood. The chain employs TRBV11-2 and TRBJ2-3, with 10 bases fitting TRBD2. This TCR was sampled from a newborn girl in good health. The CDR3 region has the DNA TGTGCCAGCAGCTTAGTGTTAAGGAAGCGGGGGGGCAGTCGCCCGCAGTATTTT. Its translation: CASSLVLRKRGGSRPQYF.